This TCR beta chain derives from a study of cytotoxic CD8 clonotypes in ibrutinib-treated CLL. As for the study in general: It was after a median about 11 months of treatment, range 6 to 36, that response samples were taken. Study findings and constraints: Lymph node repertoires were not studied, and sampling times were unmatched. Whereas clonality rose at ibrutinib response, it declined toward baseline at progression. Public clonotypes were rare and shrank or held steady on treatment.

Germline V gene sequence: CDR1 SGDLS, CDR2 YYNGEE. After removal of 0 bases from V and 4 bases from J, the junction contained 5 bases not matched to a gene. CDR3 length equals 16 residues. The assay was immunoSEQ multiplex PCR, and TCRdb's table has in-frame clones only and misses some. The table shows 250,000 to 350,000 clones, with roughly three quarters occurring only once. This clone occurred once. Antigen specificity is unknown. The sequence came from a human donor with chronic lymphocytic leukemia. The chain couples TRBV9 to TRBJ2-5; TRBD2 agrees at 11 bases. The material sequenced was PBMCs, taken at disease progression, from a patient treated with ibrutinib. The CDR3 spells CASSVGSGGARETQYF. CDR3 bases: TGTGCCAGCAGCGTAGGTAGCGGGGGGGCCAGAGAGACCCAGTACTTC. Drawing the rest from reference TRBV9 and TRBJ2-5, the complete variable domain is DSGVTQTPKHLITATGQRVTLRCSPRSGDLSVYWYQQSLDQGLQFLIQYYNGEERAKGNILERFSAQQFPDLHSELNLSSLELGDSALYFCASSVGSGGARETQYFGPGTRLLVL.